This T cell receptor (beta chain) was documented in a study of shared clonotypes between healthy human individuals (TCRdb year 2020). Context from the whole study: A couple of women and a few men aged 18 to 49 years were included in the cohort. Different laboratories and diverse techniques were used to prepare libraries and sequence TCR repertoires, to increase sequencing depth and limit assay-specific biases. To estimate repertoire size and how much clonotypes are shared between individuals, the study performed deep sequencing of blood TCR repertoires from roughly five healthy adults. Each donor's leukapheresis produced roughly between about 0.85 and 10 billion PBMCs. For each donor, CD4 naive and CD4 memory were each run on three plates, CD8 naive on two plates, and CD8 memory on one plate. Study-wide conclusions, independent of this receptor: Pairwise subsampling led to the expectation that sequencing depth would affect the degree of clonotype sharing among donors. Compared with non-shared clonotypes, the clonotypes found in all four sorted-subset donors had higher generation probabilities. The small number of donors limited the genetic and exposure-history diversity represented. When four donors were compared, the shared fraction of clonotypes was about 5.5% for naive CD4, about 4% for naive CD8, more than 2% for memory CD4, and around 0.4% for memory CD8. Sampling was restricted to blood, and TCR repertoires in tissues likely differ from the TCR repertoires found in blood. Rarefaction of sorted-subset datasets indicated incomplete sequencing despite the large sequencing depth. Naive subsets generally had larger estimated clonotype richness than memory subsets did.

A remark on this clone: Its cognate antigen has yet to be identified. Per-base qualities were not stored, and no clone one base away is much larger.

V trim: 4 bases; J trim: 2 bases; unmatched bases: 9. According to the germline V gene (reference sequence), CDR1 reads SEHNR and CDR2 reads FQNEAQ. The CDR3 spans 16 residues, from the cysteine through the phenylalanine. Just CDR3 DNA is preserved here, 48 bases in frame from base 1. CD8 naive samples were obtained by positive selection for CCR7 among CD45RO-negative cells, yielding a CD45RA+CCR7+ population from which TemRA cells were excluded. The donors were healthy, HIV-negative adults who had no recently reported acute infections or vaccinations. Every donor was a Caucasian adult living in Nashville, Tennessee, USA. Blood was obtained by leukapheresis, after which PBMCs were separated by Ficoll-Histopaque density gradient centrifugation and cryopreserved in liquid nitrogen vapor phase. Analytical flow cytometry was used to check the purity and quantity of every magnetically sorted T cell population. Each sorted fraction had its genomic DNA isolated and then quantified by UV absorbance on a Nanodrop 2000c.

Using the deep immunoSEQ assay, multiplex PCR amplified TCR CDR3 regions from genomic DNA. Genomic DNA extracted from each cell subset was distributed evenly over all wells of several immunoSEQ 96-well plates, and each plate served as one replicate. For sorted subsets, approximately 200 ng of genomic DNA, equivalent to about 30,000 T cell genomes, went into each replicate PCR. The purified libraries were quantified using a Qubit 3.0 fluorometer, sized with a Bioanalyzer 2100, and then quantified again using the KAPA Library Quantification kit. Every immunoSEQ 96-well plate was sequenced on a separate single-read 150-cycle Illumina NextSeq 550 flow cell. As for the authors' bioinformatics: Because only junctional sequences without quality scores were contained in the immunoSEQ output, filtering matching that applied to full-length reads could not be performed. To assign V/J genes and CDR3, sequences were annotated against IMGT germline references using PyIR, a Python wrapper for IgBLAST v1.9. Reads were removed for weak V/J assignments (E-value above 1e-6), missing CDR3, stop codons, out-of-frame junctions, or ambiguous translated residues. V3J clonotypes were defined as sequences sharing the same inferred V gene, J gene, and CDR3 amino acid sequence. To compute the percentage overlap between repertoires, the number of shared unique clonotypes was divided by the size of the smaller repertoire. RTK rarefaction, the Chao1 estimator, and Recon v2.1 estimates of unobserved clonotypes were used to assess repertoire richness. Generation probabilities were computed with OLGA for all TCRbeta clonotypes obtained by the gDNA method from a handful of donors. The source is immuneACCESS, and TCRdb retained only in-frame sequences with V and J called. Part of the clones is not carried over; for the studies checked, unresolved V genes explain less than half of this, and the remainder is unexplained. V and J calls and clone size are copied from that table; D and trimming were computed from the DNA. Present in this sample are some 630,000 clones, 95% to 96% of which were seen just once. The ten largest clones capture around 0.1% of the sample.

Recombination joined TRBV7-9 with TRBJ2-7; 9 bases in between match TRBD1. Sequenced material: naive CD8+ T cells sorted from blood. The sample's cell subset or site label is to be understood as: CD45RA+CCR7+. The sequence derives from a woman in her 30s in good health. The CDR3 region reads CASSSQVGTGTYEQYF. Read as DNA, the sequence is TGTGCCAGCAGCTCTCAGGTAGGGACAGGGACCTACGAGCAGTACTTC.